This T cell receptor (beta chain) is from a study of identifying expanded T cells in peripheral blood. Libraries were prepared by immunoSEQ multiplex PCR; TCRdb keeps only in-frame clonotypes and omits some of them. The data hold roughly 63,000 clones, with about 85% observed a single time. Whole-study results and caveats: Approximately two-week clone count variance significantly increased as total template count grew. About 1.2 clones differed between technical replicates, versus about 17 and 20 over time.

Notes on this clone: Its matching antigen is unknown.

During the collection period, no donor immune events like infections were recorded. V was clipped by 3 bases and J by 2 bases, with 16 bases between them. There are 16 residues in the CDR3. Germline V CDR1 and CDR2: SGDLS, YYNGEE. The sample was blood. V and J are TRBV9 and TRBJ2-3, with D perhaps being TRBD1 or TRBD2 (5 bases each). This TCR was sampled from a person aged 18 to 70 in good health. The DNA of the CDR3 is TGTGCCAGCAGCGGGGATTTGGGGGTATACACAGATACGCAGTATTTT. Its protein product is CASSGDLGVYTDTQYF.